What follows are 9 T cell receptor beta chains derived from one specimen sequenced in a study of T cell responses to AZD1222 COVID-19 vaccine. Profiling relied on immunoSEQ multiplex PCR, and the TCRdb table lists in-frame clones only, not all of them. The table lists 130,000 to 150,000 clones, around 90% of them singletons, with around 1.5% in the top ten. Source: peripheral blood, taken on day 0 of AZD1222 vaccination. Receptor source: an adult in good health.

CDR3: CASSQERDQPQHF. The DNA of the CDR3 is TGCGCCAGCAGCCAAGAACGAGATCAGCCCCAGCATTTT. This chain connects TRBV4-1 to TRBJ1-5; D gene unclear. The CDR3 sequence is 13 residues long. Per germline, CDR1 MGHRA and CDR2 YSYEKL. The V and J ends lost 0 bases and 5 bases respectively, with 5 bases between them.

This clone is a singleton in its sample. The chain couples TRBV30 to TRBJ2-3; 7 bases are a match to TRBD2. The length of the CDR3 is 14 residues. Losses at the gene ends were 5 bases for V and 0 bases for J; bases not matched to a gene: 5. Germline CDR1 GTSNPN, CDR2 SVGIG (reference sequence). CDR3 loop: CAWGGVISTDTQYF. CDR3 nucleotide sequence: TGTGCCTGGGGGGGGGTCATTAGCACAGATACGCAGTATTTT.

The chain uses TRBV24-1 and TRBJ1-2; unclear D gene. Trimming removed 9 bases at V and 5 bases at J, with 15 bases between. Germline loops: CDR1 KGHDR, CDR2 SFDVKD. The CDR3 has 13 residues. In nucleotides, the CDR3 is TGTGCCACCCCCGGCAGCGGGTTTTATGGCTACACCTTC. Translation: CATPGSGFYGYTF.

The V call is TRBV5-4, the J call TRBJ2-5; no firm D call. Trimming left V 5 bases short and J 4 bases short, with 9 bases between. This CDR3 comprises 12 residues. In germline, CDR1 is SGHNT, CDR2 YYREEE (reference sequence). In DNA, the CDR3 is TGTGCCAGCAGTGTGGGCATAGAGACCCAGTACTTC. It codes for CASSVGIETQYF. The full variable domain, its missing parts supplied by reference TRBV5-4 and TRBJ2-5, is ETGVTQSPTHLIKTRGQQVTLRCSSQSGHNTVSWYQQALGQGPQFIFQYYREEENGRGNFPPRFSGLQFPNYSSELNVNALELDDSALYLCASSVGIETQYFGPGTRLLVL.

The rearrangement links TRBV7-9 to TRBJ2-1; 10 bases fit TRBD2. There are 16 residues in the CDR3. The V gene end was trimmed by 6 bases and the J gene end by 12 bases; junction bases not matched to a gene: 17. In germline, CDR1 is SEHNR, CDR2 FQNEAQ (reference sequence). The CDR3, as DNA: TGTGCCAGCAGTCCTACGCTAGCGGGAGTTAAAGTGGTGCAGTTCTTC. Its translation: CASSPTLAGVKVVQFF.

Only one count was recorded for this clone. V is TRBV7-3 and J is TRBJ2-3, with D hard to call. Trimming pared 5 bases from V and 3 bases from J, leaving 15 bases between. Germline V CDR1 and CDR2: SGHTA, FQGTGA. CDR3 length: 15 residues. CDR3: CASSPGPGRTDTQYF. The DNA for the CDR3 is TGTGCCAGCAGCCCTGGGCCGGGTCGGACAGATACGCAGTATTTT.

V usage is TRBV18 and J usage is TRBJ2-7; TRBD1 matches at 7 bases. Germline-derived CDR1 and CDR2 are KGHSH and LQKENI. V lost 3 bases and J lost 3; bases outside the gene matches: 11. This CDR3 region has 16 residues. The CDR3 sequence: CASSPTGTAVLYEQYF. The DNA of the CDR3 is TGTGCCAGCTCACCTACCGGGACAGCAGTACTCTACGAGCAGTACTTC.

The chain combines TRBV5-1 with TRBJ1-2; D is perhaps TRBD1 (6 bases). Germline V gene data show CDR1 as SGHRS and CDR2 as YFSETQ. The length of the CDR3 is 15 residues. V was shortened by 0 bases and J by 6 bases, with 15 bases between the two germline ends. This CDR3 reads CASSLVTQGGDGYTF. The CDR3 DNA sequence: TGCGCCAGCAGCTTGGTCACACAGGGAGGGGATGGCTACACCTTC.

The chain joins TRBV27 to TRBJ1-1, with TRBD1 matching 12 bases. This CDR3 has 16 residues. Germline-derived CDR1 and CDR2 are MNHEY and SMNVEV (reference sequence). V shed 3 bases, J shed 9 bases, and the junction held 11 bases outside the gene matches. The CDR3 nucleotides read TGTGCCAGCAGTTTCAATCCGGGACAGGGGGCGCCTCAAGCTTTCTTT. The encoded protein is CASSFNPGQGAPQAFF.